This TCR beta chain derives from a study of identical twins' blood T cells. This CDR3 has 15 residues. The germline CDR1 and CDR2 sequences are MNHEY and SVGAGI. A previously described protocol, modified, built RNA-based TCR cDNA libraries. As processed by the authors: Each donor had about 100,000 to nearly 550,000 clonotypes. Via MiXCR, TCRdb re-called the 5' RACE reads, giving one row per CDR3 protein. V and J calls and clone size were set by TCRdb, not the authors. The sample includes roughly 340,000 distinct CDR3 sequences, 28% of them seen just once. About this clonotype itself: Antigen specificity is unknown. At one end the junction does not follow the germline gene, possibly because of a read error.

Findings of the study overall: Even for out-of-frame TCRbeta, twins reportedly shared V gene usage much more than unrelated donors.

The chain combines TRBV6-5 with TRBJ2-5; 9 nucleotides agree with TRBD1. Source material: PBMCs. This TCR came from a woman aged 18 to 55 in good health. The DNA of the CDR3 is TGTACCAGCAGTTACTCCGGACAGGGGCAAGAGACCCAGTACTTC. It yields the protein CTSSYSGQGQETQYF.